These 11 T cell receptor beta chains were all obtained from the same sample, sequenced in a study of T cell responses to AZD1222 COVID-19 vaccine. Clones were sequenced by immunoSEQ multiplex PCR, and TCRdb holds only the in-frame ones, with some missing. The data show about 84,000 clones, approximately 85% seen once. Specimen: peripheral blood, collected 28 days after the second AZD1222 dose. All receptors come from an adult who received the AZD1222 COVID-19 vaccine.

This CDR3 is CASSDSKGNLGTGELFF. In DNA form, the CDR3 reads TGTGCCAGCAGTGACTCGAAGGGTAACTTGGGCACCGGGGAGCTGTTTTTT. This chain connects TRBV6-4 to TRBJ2-2; D remains ambiguous. The CDR3 runs 17 residues. Per germline, CDR1 MRHNA and CDR2 SNTAGT. The V end lost 0 bases, the J end lost 4 bases, and 15 bases lay between the germline ends.

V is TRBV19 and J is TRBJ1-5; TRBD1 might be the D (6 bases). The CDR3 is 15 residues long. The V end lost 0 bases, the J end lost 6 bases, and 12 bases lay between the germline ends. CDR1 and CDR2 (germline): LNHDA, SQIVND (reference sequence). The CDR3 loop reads CASSIDSDRSQPQHF. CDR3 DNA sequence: TGTGCCAGTAGTATAGATTCGGACAGATCTCAGCCCCAGCATTTT.

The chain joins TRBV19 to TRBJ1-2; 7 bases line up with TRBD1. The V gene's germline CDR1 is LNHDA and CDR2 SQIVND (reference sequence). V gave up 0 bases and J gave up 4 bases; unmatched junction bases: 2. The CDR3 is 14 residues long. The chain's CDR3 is CASSIEGGAYGYTF. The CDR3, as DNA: TGTGCCAGTAGTATAGAAGGGGGCGCCTATGGCTACACCTTC.

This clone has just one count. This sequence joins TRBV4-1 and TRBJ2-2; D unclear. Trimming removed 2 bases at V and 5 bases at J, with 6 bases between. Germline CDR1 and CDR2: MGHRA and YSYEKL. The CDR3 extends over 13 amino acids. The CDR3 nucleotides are TGCGCCAGCAGCCAATTCTGGACCGGGGAGCTGTTTTTT. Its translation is CASSQFWTGELFF.

The CDR3 coding sequence is TGCGCCAGCAGCTCCCAACCGGGACAACAAGAGACCCAGTACTTC. Translated: CASSSQPGQQETQYF. The chain couples TRBV5-1 to TRBJ2-5; maybe TRBD1 (6 bases). Per germline, CDR1 SGHRS and CDR2 YFSETQ. This CDR3 has 15 residues. Trimming pared 3 bases from V and 2 bases from J, leaving 14 bases between.

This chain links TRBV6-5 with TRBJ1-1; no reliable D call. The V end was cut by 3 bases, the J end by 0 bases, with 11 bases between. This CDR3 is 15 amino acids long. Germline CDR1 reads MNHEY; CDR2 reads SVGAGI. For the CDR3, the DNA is TGTGCCAGCAGTTATGAGCGACTCATGAACACTGAAGCTTTCTTT. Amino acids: CASSYERLMNTEAFF.

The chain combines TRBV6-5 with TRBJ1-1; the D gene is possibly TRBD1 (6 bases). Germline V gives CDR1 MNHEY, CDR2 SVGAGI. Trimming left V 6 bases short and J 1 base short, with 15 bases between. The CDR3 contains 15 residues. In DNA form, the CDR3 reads TGTGCCAGCAGCATAAACAGGGTTCGGAACACTGAAGCTTTCTTT. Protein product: CASSINRVRNTEAFF.

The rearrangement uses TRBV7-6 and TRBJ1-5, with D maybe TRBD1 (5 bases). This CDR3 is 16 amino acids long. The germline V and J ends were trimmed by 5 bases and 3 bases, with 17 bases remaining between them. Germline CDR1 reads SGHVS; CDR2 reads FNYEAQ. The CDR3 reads CASSVNPGVNNQPQHF. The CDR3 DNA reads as TGTGCCAGCAGCGTTAACCCGGGGGTAAACAATCAGCCCCAGCATTTT. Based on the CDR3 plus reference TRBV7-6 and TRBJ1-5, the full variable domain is GAGVSQSPRYKVTKRGQDVALRCDPISGHVSLYWYRQALGQGPEFLTYFNYEAQQDKSGLPNDRFSAERPEGSISTLTIQRTEQRDSAMYRCASSVNPGVNNQPQHFGDGTRLSIL.

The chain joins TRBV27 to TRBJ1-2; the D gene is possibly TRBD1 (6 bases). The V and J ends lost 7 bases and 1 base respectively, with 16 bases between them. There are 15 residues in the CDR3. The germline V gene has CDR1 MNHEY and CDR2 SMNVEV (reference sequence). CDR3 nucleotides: TGTGCCAGCAAGGGGGTCTCCTTTTTTAACTATGGCTACACCTTC. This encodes CASKGVSFFNYGYTF.

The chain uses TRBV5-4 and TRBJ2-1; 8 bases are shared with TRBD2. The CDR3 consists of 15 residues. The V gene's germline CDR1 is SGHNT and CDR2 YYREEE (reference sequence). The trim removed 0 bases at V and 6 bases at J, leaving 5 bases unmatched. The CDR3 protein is CASSLDLAGGNEQFF. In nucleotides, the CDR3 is TGTGCCAGCAGCTTGGACCTAGCGGGTGGCAATGAGCAGTTCTTC.

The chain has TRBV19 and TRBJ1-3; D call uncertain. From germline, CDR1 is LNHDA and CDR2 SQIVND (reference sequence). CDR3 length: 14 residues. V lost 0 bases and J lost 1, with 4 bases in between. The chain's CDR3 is CASSIDISGNTIYF. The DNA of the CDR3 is TGTGCCAGTAGTATAGACATTTCTGGAAACACCATATATTTT.